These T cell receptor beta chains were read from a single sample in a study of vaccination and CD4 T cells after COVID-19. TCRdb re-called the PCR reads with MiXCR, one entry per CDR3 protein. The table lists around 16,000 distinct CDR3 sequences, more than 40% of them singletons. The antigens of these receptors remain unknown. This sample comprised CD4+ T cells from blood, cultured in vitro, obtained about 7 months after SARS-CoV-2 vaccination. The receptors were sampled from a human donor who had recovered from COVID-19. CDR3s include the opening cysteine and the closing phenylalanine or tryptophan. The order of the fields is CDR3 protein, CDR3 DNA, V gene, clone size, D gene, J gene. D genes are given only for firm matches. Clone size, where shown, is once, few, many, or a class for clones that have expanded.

CDR3: CSARRSGGAETQYF; DNA: TGCAGTGCTAGACGATCCGGGGGTGCAGAGACCCAGTACTTC; V: TRBV20-1; size: few; D: .; J: TRBJ2-5
CDR3: CASSLRAGEMFGYTF; DNA: TGTGCCAGCAGCTTACGGGCAGGGGAGATGTTTGGCTACACCTTC; V: TRBV7-2; size: .; D: .; J: TRBJ1-2
CDR3: CASTIAGSGQETQYF; DNA: TGTGCCAGCACTATAGCGGGGAGCGGCCAAGAGACCCAGTACTTC; V: TRBV6-1; size: few; D: TRBD2; J: TRBJ2-5
CDR3: CASSYRDSRDTQYF; DNA: TGTGCCAGCAGTTACCGGGACAGCCGGGATACGCAGTATTTT; V: TRBV6-5; size: .; D: TRBD1; J: TRBJ2-3
CDR3: CASSFTGGPTDTQYF; DNA: TGTGCCAGCAGCTTTACGGGAGGGCCTACAGATACGCAGTATTTT; V: TRBV7-2; size: .; D: TRBD2; J: TRBJ2-3
CDR3: CSARDQVPGGAGNSPLHF; DNA: TGCAGTGCTAGAGATCAGGTGCCAGGGGGCGCCGGGAATTCACCCCTCCACTTT; V: TRBV20-1; size: .; D: TRBD1; J: TRBJ1-6
CDR3: CSATKGRADDSPLHF; DNA: TGCAGTGCTACCAAGGGCAGGGCCGATGATTCACCCCTCCACTTT; V: TRBV20-1; size: .; D: .; J: TRBJ1-6
CDR3: CSARDRQGNSDQPQHF; DNA: TGCAGTGCTAGAGATCGGCAAGGGAACTCCGATCAGCCCCAGCATTTT; V: TRBV20-1; size: .; D: .; J: TRBJ1-5
CDR3: CSARQQGRQETQYF; DNA: TGCAGTGCTAGACAACAGGGGAGGCAAGAGACCCAGTACTTC; V: TRBV20-1; size: few; D: .; J: TRBJ2-5
CDR3: CASSLVGGQGTDTQYF; DNA: TGTGCCAGCAGCTTAGTCGGGGGACAGGGCACAGATACGCAGTATTTT; V: TRBV7-9; size: .; D: TRBD1; J: TRBJ2-3
CDR3: CASREDSNQPQHF; DNA: TGTGCCAGCAGGGAAGATAGCAATCAGCCCCAGCATTTT; V: TRBV10-3; size: .; D: .; J: TRBJ1-5
CDR3: CASSYREQETQYF; DNA: TGTGCCAGCAGTTACAGGGAGCAAGAGACCCAGTACTTC; V: TRBV6-5; size: .; D: .; J: TRBJ2-5
CDR3: CASSLGNQDTEAFF; DNA: TGTGCCAGCAGCTTAGGCAACCAGGACACTGAAGCTTTCTTT; V: TRBV11-3; size: .; D: .; J: TRBJ1-1
CDR3: CASSLSIQETQYF; DNA: TGTGCCAGCAGCCTTTCCATACAAGAGACCCAGTACTTC; V: TRBV7-2; size: .; D: .; J: TRBJ2-5
CDR3: CASSLRVETEAFF; DNA: TGTGCCAGCAGCTTAAGGGTGGAAACTGAAGCTTTCTTT; V: TRBV7-2; size: .; D: .; J: TRBJ1-1
CDR3: CASSLAPANTEAFF; DNA: TGTGCCAGCAGCTTAGCACCAGCAAACACTGAAGCTTTCTTT; V: TRBV11-1; size: .; D: .; J: TRBJ1-1
CDR3: CASSRTPPEQYF; DNA: TGTGCCAGCAGCCGAACCCCCCCCGAGCAGTACTTC; V: TRBV6-1; size: .; D: .; J: TRBJ2-7
CDR3: CSARDPGQGAYEQYF; DNA: TGCAGTGCTAGAGATCCGGGACAGGGGGCCTACGAGCAGTACTTC; V: TRBV20-1; size: once; D: TRBD1; J: TRBJ2-7
CDR3: CSAIGQGTANYGYTF; DNA: TGCAGTGCTATAGGACAGGGGACGGCTAACTATGGCTACACCTTC; V: TRBV20-1; size: few; D: TRBD1; J: TRBJ1-2
CDR3: CASSYKRERGETQYF; DNA: TGTGCCAGCAGCTACAAGCGGGAGAGAGGAGAGACCCAGTACTTC; V: TRBV7-2; size: .; D: TRBD2; J: TRBJ2-5
CDR3: CASSRSGREETQYF; DNA: TGCGCCAGCAGTCGATCAGGGCGGGAGGAGACCCAGTACTTC; V: TRBV5-1; size: once; D: TRBD2; J: TRBJ2-5
CDR3: CASGLVVSGTYEQYF; DNA: TGTGCTAGTGGTTTGGTAGTTAGCGGCACCTACGAGCAGTACTTC; V: TRBV12-5; size: once; D: .; J: TRBJ2-7